The 9 T cell receptor beta chains below all came from one sample that was sequenced in a study of blood T cell repertoires in COVID-19. The table came from immunoSEQ multiplex PCR; TCRdb's copy has only in-frame clones and leaves some out. The data hold about 250,000 clones, with roughly 83% observed a single time. Sequencing was done on a sample of peripheral blood. These receptors all stem from a woman older than 75 with COVID-19, enrolled during active disease.

This chain joins TRBV6-5 and TRBJ1-4, with 7 bases identical to TRBD1. Trimming took 8 bases from V and 8 from J; bases not matched to a gene: 11. Germline V lookup: CDR1 MNHEY, CDR2 SVGAGI. This CDR3 spans 14 amino acids. The CDR3 loop reads CASATTGFREKLFF. CDR3 DNA: TGTGCCAGCGCAACGACAGGGTTTAGGGAAAAACTGTTTTTT.

V and J are TRBV28 and TRBJ1-2; weak D call: TRBD1 (6 bases). The V gene's germline CDR1 is MDHEN and CDR2 SYDVKM. The CDR3 runs 14 residues. V gave up 2 bases and J gave up 8 bases, with 15 bases separating them. For the CDR3, the DNA is TGTGCCAGCAGTTTACTTCTACAGGGTCCGGGCTACACCTTC. It yields the protein CASSLLLQGPGYTF.

The chain carries TRBV7-9 and TRBJ1-2; maybe TRBD1 (6 bases). V lost 5 bases and J 5 bases, leaving 12 bases between the germline ends. Germline V gene sequence: CDR1 SEHNR, CDR2 FQNEAQ (reference sequence). The CDR3 spans 13 residues. CDR3 bases: TGTGCCAGCAGCCCCTGGACAGAATATGGCTACACCTTC. It encodes CASSPWTEYGYTF.

V is TRBV19 and J is TRBJ1-5, with 8 bases that match TRBD1. This CDR3 has 16 residues. Germline CDR1 is LNHDA and CDR2 is SQIVND (reference sequence). The trim removed 2 bases at V and 2 bases at J, leaving 5 bases unmatched. CDR3 amino acids: CASSIIQGGGNQPQHF. The CDR3 nucleotides read TGTGCCAGTAGTATAATACAGGGGGGGGGCAATCAGCCCCAGCATTTT.

The J gene is TRBJ2-7, the V gene TRBV7-2; possibly TRBD2 for D (5 bases). Germline V gives CDR1 SGHTA, CDR2 FQGNSA. V shed 6 bases and J shed 6 bases, with 12 bases lying between them. There are 12 residues in the CDR3. CDR3 nucleotides: TGTGCCAGCAGACAGATACTAGGCGAGCAGTACTTC. As protein: CASRQILGEQYF. The variable domain in full, with the rest retrieved from reference TRBV7-2 and TRBJ2-7, is GAGVSQSPSNKVTEKGKDVELRCDPISGHTALYWYRQSLGQGLEFLIYFQGNSAPDKSGLPSDRFSAERTGGSVSTLTIQRTQQEDSAVYLCASRQILGEQYFGPGTRLTVT.

The chain has TRBV27 and TRBJ2-1; D may be TRBD2 (7 bases). The CDR3 totals 13 residues. The germline gives CDR1 MNHEY, CDR2 SMNVEV (reference sequence). With 4 bases removed from V and 9 bases from J, the gap between germline ends came to 13 bases. CDR3 sequence (DNA): TGTGCCAGCAGTTCGTCGAGGGGGGGTGAGCAGTTCTTC. It codes for CASSSSRGGEQFF.

The chain couples TRBV9 to TRBJ2-7, with 9 nucleotides matching TRBD1. Unmatched junction bases numbered 3, after V lost 3 bases and J lost 2 bases. CDR1 and CDR2 (germline): SGDLS, YYNGEE. There are 14 residues in the CDR3. As DNA, the CDR3 is TGTGCCAGCAGCGCCCGGGACAGGGCCTACGAGCAGTACTTC. This codes for CASSARDRAYEQYF.

This chain connects TRBV5-1 to TRBJ2-3; 8 nucleotides align to TRBD2. V shed 1 base and J 2 bases; nucleotides not matched to a gene: 3. The CDR3 runs to 15 residues. The germline CDR1 and CDR2 sequences are SGHRS and YFSETQ. The CDR3 nucleotides read TGCGCCAGCAGCTTGTCGCGGGGGGACACAGATACGCAGTATTTT. Translation gives CASSLSRGDTDTQYF.

The rearrangement links TRBV6-2 or TRBV6-3 to TRBJ2-2; D is possibly TRBD2 (6 bases). Germline CDR1 MNHEY, CDR2 SVGEGT. The CDR3 runs 14 residues. Trimming cost V 4 bases and J 4 bases, with 10 bases left between them. The CDR3 DNA sequence: TGTGCCAGCAGTTGGAGGGGCGGCACCGGGGAGCTGTTTTTT. It codes for CASSWRGGTGELFF.